These 20 T cell receptor beta chains were all obtained from the same sample, sequenced in a study of blood T cell repertoires in COVID-19. Data came from immunoSEQ multiplex PCR; TCRdb stores just in-frame clones and leaves some out. The profile covers tens of thousands of clones, with 75% to 90% appearing a single time and roughly a sixth taken by the ten largest. The sequenced material came from peripheral blood. These TCRs come from a human donor in a cohort sampled during active COVID-19.

The chain carries TRBV7-3 and TRBJ2-1; 9 bases are shared with TRBD2. Trimming at V came to 8 bases and at J to 0 bases, leaving 14 bases not matched to a gene. The CDR3 is 18 amino acids. Per germline, CDR1 SGHTA and CDR2 FQGTGA. The CDR3 loop is CASSTWAWRGGSYNEQFF. The CDR3 DNA is TGTGCCAGCTCCACCTGGGCCTGGCGGGGGGGCTCCTACAATGAGCAGTTCTTC.

The count of this clone is one. The rearrangement uses TRBV4-3 and TRBJ1-5; 9 nucleotides line up with TRBD1. V was pared by 0 bases and J by 1 base, with 1 base of the junction left unmatched. The CDR3 spans 16 residues. Per the germline V gene, CDR1 is LGHNA and CDR2 is YSLEER. This CDR3 reads CASSQDGTGSNQPQHF. DNA of the CDR3: TGCGCCAGCAGCCAAGATGGGACAGGGAGCAATCAGCCCCAGCATTTT.

The J gene is TRBJ2-7, the V gene TRBV7-2; TRBD2 agrees at 9 bases. With V trimmed by 2 bases and J by 7 bases, 6 bases remained unmatched. The germline CDR1 and CDR2 sequences are SGHTA and FQGNSA. There are 14 residues in the CDR3. The CDR3 region is CASSLLAGRGEQYF. CDR3 nucleotide sequence: TGTGCCAGCAGCTTACTAGCGGGGAGGGGAGAGCAGTACTTC.

This clone was counted a single time. The V and J genes are TRBV7-9 and TRBJ2-7, with TRBD2 as a possible D gene (7 bases). Germline V gene data show CDR1 as SEHNR and CDR2 as FQNEAQ (reference sequence). V was clipped by 6 bases and J by 5 bases, with 20 bases between them. The CDR3 extends over 15 amino acids. Written as DNA, the CDR3 is TGTGCCAGCAGTTATCCTTTGCGGGGGCTAAACGAGCAGTACTTC. It encodes CASSYPLRGLNEQYF.

Here the CDR3 DNA reads TGCGCCAGCAGCTTGGGACAGGGCCTTTACTATGGCTACACCTTC. This translates into CASSLGQGLYYGYTF. V is TRBV5-1 and J is TRBJ1-2; 7 bases fit TRBD1. The length of the CDR3 is 15 residues. Germline CDR1 is SGHRS and CDR2 is YFSETQ. J gave up 3 bases and V 0 bases, and 5 bases lay outside the gene matches.

V is TRBV15 and J is TRBJ1-6, with 9 bases identical to TRBD1. CDR1 and CDR2 (germline): LNHNV, YYDKDF (reference sequence). This CDR3 has 15 amino acids. V trimming: 3 bases; J trimming: 7 bases; junction bases outside the gene matches: 4. The CDR3 sequence is CATSRDRGFNSPLHF. CDR3 in DNA: TGTGCCACCAGCAGGGACAGGGGCTTCAATTCACCCCTCCACTTT. Looking up the rest from reference TRBV15 and TRBJ1-6 gives the full variable domain: DAMVIQNPRYQVTQFGKPVTLSCSQTLNHNVMYWYQQKSSQAPKLLFHYYDKDFNNEADTPDNFQSRRPNTSFCFLDIRSPGLGDTAMYLCATSRDRGFNSPLHFGNGTRLTVT.

The V and J genes are TRBV5-6 and TRBJ2-6, with D unresolved. The germline V gene has CDR1 SGHDT and CDR2 YYEEEE. The ends were cut back, 5 bases at V and 3 bases at J, with 21 bases in the middle. The CDR3 sequence is 18 residues long. The CDR3 DNA reads TGTGCCAGCAGGGGTGGCGGAGCGTTTTTTCGTGGGGCCAACGTCCTGACTTTC. As protein: CASRGGGAFFRGANVLTF.

The chain combines TRBV29-1 with TRBJ1-1; weak D call: TRBD1 (5 bases). The V gene's germline CDR1 is SQVTM and CDR2 ANQGSEA. This CDR3 comprises 13 residues. The CDR3 loop reads CTITSGANTEAFF. The CDR3 coding sequence is TGCACCATAACGTCTGGGGCGAACACTGAAGCTTTCTTT.

V is TRBV10-3 and J is TRBJ2-7; the match to TRBD1 covers 8 bases. There are 14 residues in the CDR3. CDR1 is ENHRY and CDR2 is SYGVKD in the germline V gene. With 10 bases clipped from V and 0 bases from J, the junction kept 8 bases outside the gene matches. The CDR3 DNA sequence: TGTGCCACCGCCTCGACAGGGGACTCCTACGAGCAGTACTTC. Protein sequence: CATASTGDSYEQYF.

The chain recombines TRBV19 with TRBJ1-6, with 7 bases matching TRBD1. Germline CDR1 and CDR2: LNHDA and SQIVND (reference sequence). Trimming removed 9 bases from V and 7 bases from J; junction bases left unmatched: 9. The CDR3 covers 14 residues. The CDR3 loop reads CASEPGQKNSPLHF. CDR3 DNA: TGTGCCAGCGAACCGGGACAGAAAAATTCACCCCTCCACTTT.

The chain combines TRBV7-2 with TRBJ1-2; tentatively, D is TRBD1 (6 bases). V lost 5 bases, J lost 1 base, and 11 bases lay in between. The CDR3 consists of 14 residues. Germline V lookup: CDR1 SGHTA, CDR2 FQGNSA. The CDR3, as DNA: TGTGCCAGCAGCGGACAGCTTATTAACTATGGCTACACCTTC. Translation: CASSGQLINYGYTF.

The chain uses TRBV5-6 and TRBJ1-2; D ambiguous. The CDR3 extends over 12 amino acids. V was pared by 4 bases and J by 8 bases, with 12 bases between. Germline-derived CDR1 and CDR2 are SGHDT and YYEEEE. The CDR3 bases are TGTGCCAGCAGCCCGGGGTCCCGGGGCTACACCTTC. Its translation: CASSPGSRGYTF. Drawing the rest from reference TRBV5-6 and TRBJ1-2, the complete variable domain is DAGVTQSPTHLIKTRGQQVTLRCSPKSGHDTVSWYQQALGQGPQFIFQYYEEEERQRGNFPDRFSGHQFPNYSSELNVNALLLGDSALYLCASSPGSRGYTFGSGTRLTVV.

The rearrangement joins TRBV12-3 or TRBV12-4 to TRBJ1-6; D unresolved. Trimming stripped 3 bases from V and 5 bases from J, with 2 bases between. The CDR3 consists of 12 residues. Here the CDR3 DNA reads TGTGCCAGCAGTTTTAATAATTCACCCCTCCACTTT. Amino acids: CASSFNNSPLHF.

The V and J genes are TRBV27 and TRBJ2-7; tentatively, D is TRBD1 (5 bases). Germline V gene data show CDR1 as MNHEY and CDR2 as SMNVEV (reference sequence). CDR3 length equals 13 residues. The germline V and J ends were trimmed by 1 base and 5 bases, with 9 bases remaining between them. Written as DNA, the CDR3 is TGTGCCAGCAGTTTATGGCAGGGCAACGAGCAGTACTTC. Translating it yields CASSLWQGNEQYF.

This clone showed up just a few times. This CDR3 is CASSHGRSEAFF. CDR3 in DNA: TGTGCCAGCAGCCATGGGCGATCCGAAGCTTTCTTT. This sequence joins TRBV2 and TRBJ1-1; D ambiguous. Trimming removed 6 bases from V and 8 bases from J, with 13 bases in between. The CDR3 length is 12 residues. The germline V gene encodes CDR1 SNHLY and CDR2 FYNNEI.

This clone was detected a few times. The rearrangement joins TRBV9 to TRBJ2-3, with 8 bases aligning to TRBD1. Per germline, CDR1 SGDLS and CDR2 YYNGEE. CDR3 length: 15 amino acids. J lost 2 bases, V lost 1 base, and 3 bases had no gene match. CDR3 region: CASSVRQGTTDTQYF. As DNA, the CDR3 is TGTGCCAGCAGCGTACGACAGGGGACCACAGATACGCAGTATTTT.

This clone was recorded once. The CDR3 protein is CASSHAGTVNQPQHF. The DNA of the CDR3 is TGCGCCAGCAGCCATGCCGGGACTGTCAATCAGCCCCAGCATTTT. This sequence joins TRBV4-1 and TRBJ1-5, with D possibly TRBD1 on 5 matching bases. V was clipped by 3 bases and J by 3 bases, with 12 bases between them. The CDR3 sequence is 15 residues long. CDR1 and CDR2 from the germline V gene are MGHRA and YSYEKL.

This chain uses TRBV27 with TRBJ1-2; 11 nucleotides agree with TRBD1. The CDR3 loop spans 14 amino acids. Per the germline V gene, CDR1 is MNHEY and CDR2 is SMNVEV (reference sequence). After removal of 2 bases from V and 4 bases from J, the junction contained 0 bases not matched to a gene. CDR3 loop: CASSLGQGAYGYTF. The CDR3 nucleotides are TGTGCCAGCAGTTTAGGACAGGGGGCCTATGGCTACACCTTC.

CDR3 amino acids: CASSQDLTATNYGYTF. The CDR3 coding sequence is TGCGCCAGCAGCCAAGATCTTACAGCTACTAACTATGGCTACACCTTC. This rearrangement joins TRBV4-1 to TRBJ1-2, with D hard to call. The germline CDR1 and CDR2 sequences are MGHRA and YSYEKL. The ends were cut back, 0 bases at V and 0 bases at J, with 11 bases in the middle. This CDR3 is 16 amino acids long.

The chain links TRBV11-2 to TRBJ1-5; 8 bases match TRBD1. Germline V gene sequence: CDR1 SGHAT, CDR2 FQNNGV. J gave up 5 bases and V 4 bases, and 4 bases lay outside the gene matches. This CDR3 spans 14 amino acids. CDR3 in amino acids: CASSSNRGDQPQHF. The CDR3 DNA sequence: TGTGCCAGCAGCTCCAACAGGGGGGATCAGCCCCAGCATTTT. The full variable domain, in which reference TRBV11-2 and TRBJ1-5 provide the parts outside the CDR3, is EAGVAQSPRYKIIEKRQSVAFWCNPISGHATLYWYQQILGQGPKLLIQFQNNGVVDDSQLPKDRFSAERLKGVDSTLKIQPAKLEDSAVYLCASSSNRGDQPQHFGDGTRLSIL.